This TCR beta chain appears in the sequencing data of a study of response to subunit inactivated influenza vaccine. TCRdb re-derived calls from the RT-PCR reads in MiXCR, one entry per CDR3 protein. Of hundreds of thousands of distinct CDR3 sequences in the sample, 15% to 19% were seen once. V gave up 1 base and J gave up 0 bases, with 13 bases separating them. CDR1 and CDR2 from the germline V gene are LGHNA and YNFKEQ. This CDR3 is built from 16 residues. The sequencing here drew on PBMCs from blood, taken 11 to 12 days after vaccination. The receptor comes from a man between 50 and 59 years old who received an inactivated influenza vaccine. The chain joins TRBV4-2 to TRBJ2-7; D unresolved. The CDR3 DNA reads TGTGCCAGCAGCCAAGTGGTGGGCCCAATCTCCTACGAGCAGTACTTC. Translation gives CASSQVVGPISYEQYF.